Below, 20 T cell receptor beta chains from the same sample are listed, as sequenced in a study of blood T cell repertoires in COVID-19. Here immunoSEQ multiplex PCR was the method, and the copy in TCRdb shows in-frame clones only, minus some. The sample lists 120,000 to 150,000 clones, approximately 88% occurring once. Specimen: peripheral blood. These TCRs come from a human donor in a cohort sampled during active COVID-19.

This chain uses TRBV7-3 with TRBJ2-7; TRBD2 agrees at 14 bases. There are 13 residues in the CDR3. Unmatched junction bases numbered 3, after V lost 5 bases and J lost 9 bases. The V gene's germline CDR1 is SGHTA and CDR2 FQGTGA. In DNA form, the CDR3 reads TGTGCCAGCAGCCGACTAGCGGGAGGGCGGCAGTACGTC. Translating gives CASSRLAGGRQYV.

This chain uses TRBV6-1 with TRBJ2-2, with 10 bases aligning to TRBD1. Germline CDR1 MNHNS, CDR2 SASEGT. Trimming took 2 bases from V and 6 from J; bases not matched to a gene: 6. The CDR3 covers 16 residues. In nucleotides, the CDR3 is TGTGCCAGCAGTGAAATTTGGACAGGGGGACCCGGGGAGCTGTTTTTT. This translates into CASSEIWTGGPGELFF.

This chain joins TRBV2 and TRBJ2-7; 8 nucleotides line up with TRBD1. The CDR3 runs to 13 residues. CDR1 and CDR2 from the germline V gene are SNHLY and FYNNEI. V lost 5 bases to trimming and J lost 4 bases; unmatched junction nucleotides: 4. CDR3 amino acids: CASSQGAQYEQYF. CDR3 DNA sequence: TGTGCCAGCAGTCAGGGGGCCCAATACGAGCAGTACTTC.

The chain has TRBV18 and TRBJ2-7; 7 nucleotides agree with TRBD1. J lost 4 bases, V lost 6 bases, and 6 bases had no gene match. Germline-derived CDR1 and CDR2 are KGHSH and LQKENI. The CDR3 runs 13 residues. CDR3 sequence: CASSPDRDYEQYV. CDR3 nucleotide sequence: TGTGCCAGCTCTCCCGACAGGGATTACGAGCAGTACGTC.

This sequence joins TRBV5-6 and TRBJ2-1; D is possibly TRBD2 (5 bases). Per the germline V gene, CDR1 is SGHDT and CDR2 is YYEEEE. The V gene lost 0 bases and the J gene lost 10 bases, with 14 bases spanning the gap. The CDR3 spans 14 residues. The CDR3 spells CASSLALVTGEQFF. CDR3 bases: TGTGCCAGCAGCTTGGCCCTTGTTACGGGGGAGCAGTTCTTC.

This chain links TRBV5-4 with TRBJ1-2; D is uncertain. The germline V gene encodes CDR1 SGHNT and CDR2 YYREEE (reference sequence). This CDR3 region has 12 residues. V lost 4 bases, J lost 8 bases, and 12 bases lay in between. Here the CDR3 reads CASSRGAGGYTF. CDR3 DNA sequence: TGTGCCAGCAGCCGAGGCGCGGGAGGCTACACCTTC.

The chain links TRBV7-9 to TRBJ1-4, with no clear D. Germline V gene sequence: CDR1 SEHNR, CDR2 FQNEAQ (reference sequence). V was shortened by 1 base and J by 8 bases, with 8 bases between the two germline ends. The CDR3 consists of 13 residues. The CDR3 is CASSLDVTEKLFF. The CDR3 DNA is TGTGCCAGCAGCTTAGATGTGACAGAAAAACTGTTTTTT.

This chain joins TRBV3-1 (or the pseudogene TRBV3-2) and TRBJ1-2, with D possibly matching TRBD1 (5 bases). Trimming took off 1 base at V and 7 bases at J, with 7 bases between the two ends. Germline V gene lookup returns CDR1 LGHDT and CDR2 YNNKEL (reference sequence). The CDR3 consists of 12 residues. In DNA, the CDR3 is TGTGCCAGCAGCCAAGGAAGGGGTGGCTACACCTTC. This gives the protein CASSQGRGGYTF.

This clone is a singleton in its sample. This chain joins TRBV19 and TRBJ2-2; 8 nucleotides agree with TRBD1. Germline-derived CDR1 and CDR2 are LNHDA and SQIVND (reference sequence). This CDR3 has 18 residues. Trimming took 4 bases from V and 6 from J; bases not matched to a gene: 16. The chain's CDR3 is CASSRELDRGGFSGELFF. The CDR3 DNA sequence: TGTGCCAGTAGTAGAGAACTTGACAGGGGAGGTTTCTCCGGGGAGCTGTTTTTT.

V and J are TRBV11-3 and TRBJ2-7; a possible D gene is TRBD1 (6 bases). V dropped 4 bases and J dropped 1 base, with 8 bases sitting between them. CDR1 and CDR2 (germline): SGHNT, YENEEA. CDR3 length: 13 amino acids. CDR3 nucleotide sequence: TGTGCCAGCAGCTACGGACAGTCCTACGAGCAGTACTTC. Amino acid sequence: CASSYGQSYEQYF.

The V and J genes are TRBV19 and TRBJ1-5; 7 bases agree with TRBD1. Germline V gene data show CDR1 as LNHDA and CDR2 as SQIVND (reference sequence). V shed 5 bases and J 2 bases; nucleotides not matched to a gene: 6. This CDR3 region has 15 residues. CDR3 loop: CASSFQDRRNQPQHF. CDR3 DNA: TGTGCCAGTAGTTTTCAGGACAGGCGCAATCAGCCCCAGCATTTT.

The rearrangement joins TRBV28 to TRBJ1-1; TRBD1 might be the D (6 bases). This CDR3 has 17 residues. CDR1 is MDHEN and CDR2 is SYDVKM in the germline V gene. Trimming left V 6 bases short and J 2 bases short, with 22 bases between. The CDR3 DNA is TGTGCCAGCAGAACCTTAGCCAGGGGACGTTTAAACACTGAAGCTTTCTTT. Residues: CASRTLARGRLNTEAFF.

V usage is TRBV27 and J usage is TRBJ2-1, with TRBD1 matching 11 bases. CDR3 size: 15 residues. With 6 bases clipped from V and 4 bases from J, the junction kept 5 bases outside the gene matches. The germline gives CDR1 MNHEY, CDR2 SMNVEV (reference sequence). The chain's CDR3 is CASSRDRGSYNEQFF. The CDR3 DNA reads TGTGCCAGCAGCCGGGACAGGGGGTCGTACAATGAGCAGTTCTTC.

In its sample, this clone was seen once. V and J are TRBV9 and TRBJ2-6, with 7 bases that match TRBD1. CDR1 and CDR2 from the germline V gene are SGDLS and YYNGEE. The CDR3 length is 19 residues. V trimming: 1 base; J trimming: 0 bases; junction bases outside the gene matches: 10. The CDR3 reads CASSVSLGRGNSGANVLTF. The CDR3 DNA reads TGTGCCAGCAGCGTAAGTCTGGGCAGGGGGAACTCTGGGGCCAACGTCCTGACTTTC. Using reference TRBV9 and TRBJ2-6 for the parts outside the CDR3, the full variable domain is DSGVTQTPKHLITATGQRVTLRCSPRSGDLSVYWYQQSLDQGLQFLIQYYNGEERAKGNILERFSAQQFPDLHSELNLSSLELGDSALYFCASSVSLGRGNSGANVLTFGAGSRLTVL.

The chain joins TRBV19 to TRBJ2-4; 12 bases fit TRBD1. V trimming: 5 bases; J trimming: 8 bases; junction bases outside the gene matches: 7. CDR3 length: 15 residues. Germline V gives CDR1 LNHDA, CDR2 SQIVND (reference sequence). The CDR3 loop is CASSPAGQGAYIQYF. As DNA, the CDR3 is TGTGCCAGTAGTCCGGCGGGACAGGGGGCTTACATTCAGTACTTC.

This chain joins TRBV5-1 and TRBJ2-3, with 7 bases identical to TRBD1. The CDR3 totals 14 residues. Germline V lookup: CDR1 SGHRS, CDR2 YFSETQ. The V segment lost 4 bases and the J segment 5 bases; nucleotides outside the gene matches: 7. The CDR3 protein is CASSRAQGIDTQYF. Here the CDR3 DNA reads TGCGCCAGCAGCCGTGCACAGGGGATAGATACGCAGTATTTT.

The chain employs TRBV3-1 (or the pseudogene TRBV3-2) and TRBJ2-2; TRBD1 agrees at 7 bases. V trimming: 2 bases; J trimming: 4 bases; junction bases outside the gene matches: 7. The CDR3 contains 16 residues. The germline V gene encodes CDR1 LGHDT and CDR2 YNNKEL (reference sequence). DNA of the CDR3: TGTGCCAGCAGCCAACACAGGGGCGGAGGCACCGGGGAGCTGTTTTTT. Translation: CASSQHRGGGTGELFF.

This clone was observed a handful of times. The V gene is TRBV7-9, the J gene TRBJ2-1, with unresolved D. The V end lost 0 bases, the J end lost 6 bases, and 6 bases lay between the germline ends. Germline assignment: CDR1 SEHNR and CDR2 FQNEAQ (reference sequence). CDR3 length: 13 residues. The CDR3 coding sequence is TGTGCCAGCAGCTTAGCGCTACTCAATGAGCAGTTCTTC. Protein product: CASSLALLNEQFF.

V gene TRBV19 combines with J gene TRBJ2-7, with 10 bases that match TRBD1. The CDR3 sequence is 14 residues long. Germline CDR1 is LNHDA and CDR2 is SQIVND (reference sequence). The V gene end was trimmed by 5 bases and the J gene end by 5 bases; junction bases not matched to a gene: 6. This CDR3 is CASSDRGQVDEQYF. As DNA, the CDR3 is TGTGCCAGTAGTGACAGGGGGCAGGTAGACGAGCAGTACTTC.

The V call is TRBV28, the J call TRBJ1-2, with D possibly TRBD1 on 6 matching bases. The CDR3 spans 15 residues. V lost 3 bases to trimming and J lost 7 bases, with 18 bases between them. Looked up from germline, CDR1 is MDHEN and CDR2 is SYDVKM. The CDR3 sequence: CASSLLTGRRSGYTF. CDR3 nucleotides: TGTGCCAGCAGTTTGCTCACAGGGCGGCGATCTGGCTACACCTTC.